These 18 T cell receptor beta chains were sequenced from one sample in a study of early T cells in non-severe SARS-CoV-2 infection. TCRdb itself ran the 5' RACE reads through MiXCR, one entry per CDR3 protein. The repertoire holds 35,000 to 45,000 distinct CDR3 sequences, with 5.8% as singletons. The specimen was whole blood. The receptors here all came from an adult who was a healthcare worker with PCR-confirmed SARS-CoV-2 infection or an uninfected control (not recorded which).

This clonotype was counted ten times or more. The CDR3 region is CASRVEAQRSPLHF. CDR3 nucleotide sequence: TGCGCCAGCAGGGTCGAGGCGCAAAGATCACCCCTCCACTTT. The gene calls are TRBV5-1 and TRBJ1-6; no reliable D call. CDR3 size: 14 residues. Trimming took off 5 bases at V and 10 bases at J, with 16 bases between the two ends. Germline CDR1 is SGHRS and CDR2 is YFSETQ.

CDR3 residues: CASSRGTSGNEQFF. The CDR3 nucleotides are TGTGCCAGCAGCCGCGGGACTAGCGGTAATGAGCAGTTCTTC. The genes are TRBV4-2 and TRBJ2-1; TRBD2 matches 11 bases. J gave up 7 bases and V 4 bases, and 3 bases lay outside the gene matches. Germline V lookup: CDR1 LGHNA, CDR2 YNFKEQ. This CDR3 region has 14 residues.

The sample holds a few counts of this clonotype. The chain links TRBV7-9 to TRBJ2-1, with D perhaps TRBD2 (7 bases). V was pared by 4 bases and J by 4 bases, with 14 bases between. The CDR3 has 15 residues. Germline CDR1 is SEHNR and CDR2 is FQNEAQ (reference sequence). The CDR3 region is CASSSLAGAYNEQFF. The CDR3 DNA reads as TGTGCCAGCAGCTCCCTGGCGGGGGCATACAATGAGCAGTTCTTC.

As concerns this clonotype: A much larger clone is a single base away; this may be a read error. The chain joins TRBV12-3 or TRBV12-4 to TRBJ2-3; 9 nucleotides line up with TRBD2. This CDR3 has 15 residues. Trimming took 10 bases from V and 2 from J; bases not matched to a gene: 10. The DNA of the CDR3 is TGTGCCAACAGACTCATAGCGGGGGACACAGATACGCAGTATTTT. Its translation: CANRLIAGDTDTQYF.

This chain joins TRBV7-2 and TRBJ1-5; 10 bases agree with TRBD1. This CDR3 is 16 amino acids long. Germline CDR1 SGHTA, CDR2 FQGNSA. V shed 5 bases and J 4 bases; nucleotides not matched to a gene: 8. DNA for the CDR3: TGTGCCAGCAGCCCGACAGGGGGCTTTGGAAATCAGCCCCAGCATTTT. This codes for CASSPTGGFGNQPQHF. The variable domain in full, with the rest retrieved from reference TRBV7-2 and TRBJ1-5, is GAGVSQSPSNKVTEKGKDVELRCDPISGHTALYWYRQSLGQGLEFLIYFQGNSAPDKSGLPSDRFSAERTGGSVSTLTIQRTQQEDSAVYLCASSPTGGFGNQPQHFGDGTRLSIL.

V is TRBV7-2 and J is TRBJ2-5; no reliable D call. The CDR3 spans 13 residues. Germline V lookup: CDR1 SGHTA, CDR2 FQGNSA. V lost 5 bases, J lost 9 bases, and 16 bases lay in between. The CDR3 nucleotides read TGTGCCAGCAGCCGCAACCGGCAGCAGCCCCAGTACTTC. Encoded protein: CASSRNRQQPQYF.

This clonotype was counted ten times or more. The chain combines TRBV20-1 with TRBJ2-1; 8 bases are a match to TRBD2. This CDR3 region has 14 residues. The germline CDR1 and CDR2 sequences are DFQATT and SNEGSKA (reference sequence). Trimming took 2 bases from V and 3 from J; bases not matched to a gene: 3. The chain's CDR3 is CSARNSGNYNEQFF. CDR3 DNA: TGCAGTGCTAGAAATAGCGGGAACTACAATGAGCAGTTCTTC.

In the case of this clonotype: A much larger clonotype is one base distant, so this may be a read error. The genes are TRBV11-1 and TRBJ2-5, with TRBD1 matching over 9 bases. Germline V gene lookup returns CDR1 SGHAT and CDR2 FQDESV (reference sequence). The CDR3 is 15 residues long. CDR3 DNA: TGTTCCAGCAGCTTAGGGACAGGGACCCAAGAGACCCAGTACTTC. It translates to CSSSLGTGTQETQYF.

This clonotype came up a few times. The gene calls are TRBV20-1 and TRBJ2-5; 10 bases map to TRBD2. Germline lookup yields CDR1 DFQATT and CDR2 SNEGSKA (reference sequence). The CDR3 is made up of 15 amino acids. V lost 4 bases and J lost 4; bases outside the gene matches: 9. The CDR3 spells CSATKSGRVGETQYF. The CDR3 nucleotides are TGCAGTGCTACCAAGAGCGGGAGGGTGGGAGAGACCCAGTACTTC.

The chain combines TRBV3-1 with TRBJ2-6; D perhaps matches TRBD1 (5 bases). Germline lookup yields CDR1 LGHDT and CDR2 YNNKEL (reference sequence). This CDR3 contains 15 residues. V lost 1 base and J lost 6, with 10 bases in between. The CDR3 nucleotides are TGTGCCAGCAGCCAAGGACAGTGGGTGGCCAACGTCCTGACTTTC. Translated, it gives CASSQGQWVANVLTF.

This clonotype was counted many times. CDR3 coding DNA: TGTGCCAGCAGCTTAGTACTAGCGGGGGACTACAATGAGCAGTTCTTC. Translated: CASSLVLAGDYNEQFF. The rearrangement joins TRBV11-2 to TRBJ2-1, with 11 positions matching TRBD2. V gave up 1 base and J gave up 3 bases; unmatched junction bases: 2. Germline CDR1 is SGHAT and CDR2 is FQNNGV. The CDR3 extends over 16 amino acids.

The table lists this clonotype with many counts. The rearrangement links TRBV19 to TRBJ1-4, with D perhaps TRBD1 (5 bases). V was shortened by 10 bases and J by 10 bases, with 19 bases between the two germline ends. The CDR3 length is 13 residues. Germline V gene data show CDR1 as LNHDA and CDR2 as SQIVND (reference sequence). This CDR3 reads CATSLRETGKLFF. CDR3 coding DNA: TGTGCCACCTCACTCAGGGAAACTGGAAAACTGTTTTTT.

The table lists this clonotype with many counts. The genes are TRBV25-1 and TRBJ1-2, with 8 bases matching TRBD1. The germline V gene encodes CDR1 MGHDK and CDR2 SYGVNS. CDR3 length: 14 residues. The V segment lost 1 base and the J segment 8 bases; nucleotides outside the gene matches: 6. CDR3 loop: CASSESGGAVGYTF. CDR3 coding DNA: TGTGCCAGCAGTGAATCAGGGGGCGCCGTAGGCTACACCTTC.

This clonotype was seen repeatedly, ten times or more. The chain has TRBV12-3 or TRBV12-4 and TRBJ2-7, with a weak D call TRBD1 (6 bases). Trimming pared 2 bases from V and 3 bases from J, leaving 11 bases between. The CDR3 is made up of 14 amino acids. The CDR3 region is CASSLSQGNYEQYF. The CDR3 region has the DNA TGTGCCAGCAGTTTATCTCAGGGGAACTACGAGCAGTACTTC.

Remarks on this clonotype: With a much larger clone just one base away, this may be a read error. The chain links TRBV4-3 to TRBJ1-1, with D perhaps matching TRBD1 (5 bases). Germline CDR1 reads LGHNA; CDR2 reads YSLEER. The CDR3 consists of 15 residues. Trimming cost V 0 bases and J 6 bases, with 14 bases left between them. The CDR3 protein is CASSQDPGGVSEAFF. As DNA, the CDR3 is TGCGCCAGCAGCCAAGATCCGGGGGGTGTTTCTGAAGCTTTCTTT.

In its sample, this clonotype was seen a few times. The chain uses TRBV7-3 and TRBJ2-1, with 9 positions matching TRBD2. This CDR3 comprises 16 residues. Germline V gives CDR1 SGHTA, CDR2 FQGTGA. The V gene end was trimmed by 0 bases and the J gene end by 2 bases; junction bases not matched to a gene: 2. The chain's CDR3 is CASSLTAGGPYNEQFF. Here the CDR3 DNA reads TGTGCCAGCAGCTTAACTGCGGGGGGGCCCTACAATGAGCAGTTCTTC.

This clonotype appeared many times. This CDR3 reads CASSGSGTTPTYEQYF. In DNA form, the CDR3 reads TGCGCCAGCAGCGGCTCCGGGACTACCCCTACTTACGAGCAGTACTTC. The gene calls are TRBV5-1 and TRBJ2-7, with 7 bases lining up with TRBD2. From germline, CDR1 is SGHRS and CDR2 YFSETQ. Trimming cost V 4 bases and J 4 bases; bases outside gene matches: 14. The CDR3 runs to 16 residues.

The rearrangement joins TRBV10-3 to TRBJ2-1; D perhaps matches TRBD2 (6 bases). CDR1 ENHRY and CDR2 SYGVKD come from the germline V gene. The V end lost 3 bases, the J end lost 6 bases, and 18 bases lay between the germline ends. The CDR3 runs 16 residues. The CDR3 region is CAISDRNGTVLNEQFF. The CDR3 DNA is TGTGCCATCAGTGACAGGAACGGGACTGTACTCAATGAGCAGTTCTTC.